These 32 T cell receptor beta chains came from one sample sequenced in a study of blood T cell repertoires in COVID-19. Measured with immunoSEQ multiplex PCR; TCRdb has only the in-frame clones, and not every one. The data show under 55,000 clones, 88% seen once. Sequenced: peripheral blood. The receptors were sampled from a human donor in a cohort sampled during active COVID-19.

With respect to this clone: A read error may produce the germline difference seen at one junction end. V is TRBV6-5 and J is TRBJ2-7; D is perhaps TRBD2 (6 bases). The V gene's germline CDR1 is MNHEY and CDR2 SVGAGI. CDR3 length: 15 amino acids. The CDR3 protein is CASIYDWRGTDEQYF. DNA for the CDR3: TGTGCCAGCATTTACGACTGGCGGGGAACCGACGAGCAGTACTTC.

This chain uses TRBV7-2 with TRBJ2-2, with D perhaps matching TRBD2 (6 bases). Trimming removed 6 bases from V and 5 bases from J, with 10 bases in between. The CDR3 has 13 amino acids. Germline assignment: CDR1 SGHTA and CDR2 FQGNSA. The CDR3 DNA sequence: TGTGCCAGCAGGGCGGGATTGACCGGGGAGCTGTTTTTT. It yields the protein CASRAGLTGELFF.

Remarks on this clone: One junction end does not reproduce the germline sequence, and a read error may be involved. The same CDR3 can be traced to other DNA sequences in this sample. The chain is built from TRBV18 and TRBJ1-2, with D maybe TRBD1 (6 bases). This CDR3 region has 15 residues. In germline, CDR1 is KGHSH, CDR2 LQKENI. In DNA, the CDR3 is TGTGCCAGCTCCCCCTTAGGGGACACTAACTATGGTTACACCTTC. It encodes CASSPLGDTNYGYTF.

This chain uses TRBV4-1 with TRBJ2-1; 7 bases are a match to TRBD2. V lost 1 base, J lost 6 bases, and 6 bases stayed unmatched. The germline V gene encodes CDR1 MGHRA and CDR2 YSYEKL. The CDR3 sequence is 15 residues long. This CDR3 reads CASSQGKAGLNEQFF. In nucleotides, the CDR3 is TGCGCCAGCAGCCAAGGGAAAGCGGGGCTCAATGAGCAGTTCTTC.

The rearrangement joins TRBV18 to TRBJ2-5; TRBD2 matches at 7 bases. Losses at the gene ends were 2 bases for V and 4 bases for J; bases not matched to a gene: 7. From germline, CDR1 is KGHSH and CDR2 LQKENI. The CDR3 runs to 15 residues. CDR3 nucleotides: TGTGCCAGCTCACCATCCGTTCAGCGGGGAGAGACCCAGTACTTC. This gives the protein CASSPSVQRGETQYF.

This chain connects TRBV27 to TRBJ2-7; TRBD2 aligns across 7 bases. V lost 8 bases, J lost 7 bases, and 11 bases stayed unmatched. This CDR3 is 13 amino acids long. The V gene's germline CDR1 is MNHEY and CDR2 SMNVEV (reference sequence). CDR3 amino acids: CASVGAGRGEQYF. Here the CDR3 DNA reads TGTGCCAGCGTAGGGGCCGGGCGGGGGGAGCAGTACTTC.

This chain joins TRBV2 and TRBJ1-4; D might be TRBD1 (6 bases). Germline CDR1 reads SNHLY; CDR2 reads FYNNEI. Trimming cost V 1 base and J 7 bases, with 19 bases left between them. This CDR3 has 17 residues. CDR3 sequence reads: CASSEGPPRTVGEKLFF. CDR3 nucleotide sequence: TGTGCCAGCAGTGAAGGCCCACCAAGGACAGTAGGTGAAAAACTGTTTTTT.

The genes are TRBV18 and TRBJ1-1, with D possibly matching TRBD1 (6 bases). The V and J ends lost 6 bases and 1 base respectively, with 9 bases between them. Germline V gives CDR1 KGHSH, CDR2 LQKENI. The CDR3 is 13 residues long. CDR3 sequence reads: CASSQGQNTEAFF. CDR3 in DNA: TGTGCCAGCTCCCAGGGACAGAACACTGAAGCTTTCTTT.

Notes on this clone: One end of the junction does not line up with germline, which may come from a read error. This chain links TRBV5-1 with TRBJ2-1; possible D gene TRBD1, 6 bases. The CDR3 spans 12 residues. Germline V gene lookup returns CDR1 SGHRS and CDR2 YFSETQ. The CDR3, as DNA: TGCGCCAGCAGCTTGGGGGACAACGAGCAGTTCTTC. The encoded protein is CASSLGDNEQFF.

The V call is TRBV27, the J call TRBJ2-5; 8 positions match TRBD2. CDR3 length: 15 residues. Germline V lookup: CDR1 MNHEY, CDR2 SMNVEV (reference sequence). J lost 4 bases, V lost 1 base, and 5 bases had no gene match. The CDR3 region has the DNA TGTGCCAGCAGTTTATTAGCGGGGAGGGGAGAGACCCAGTACTTC. The encoded protein is CASSLLAGRGETQYF.

The CDR3 here is CASSEFRAGTGELFF. In DNA, the CDR3 is TGCGCCAGCAGTGAGTTCAGGGCGGGAACCGGGGAGCTGTTTTTT. The chain is built from TRBV10-2 and TRBJ2-2, with a possible D match to TRBD2 (6 bases). V was trimmed by 1 base and J by 5 bases, leaving 11 bases between them. The CDR3 extends over 15 amino acids. CDR1 is WSHSY, CDR2 SAAADI, per germline.

This sequence joins TRBV6-6 and TRBJ1-5; D not resolved. The CDR3 length is 13 residues. Trimming left V 6 bases short and J 2 bases short, with 8 bases between. CDR1 is MNHNY and CDR2 is SVGAGI in the germline V gene (reference sequence). This chain's CDR3 is CASSLDGNQPQHF. In DNA form, the CDR3 reads TGTGCCAGCAGCTTAGATGGCAATCAGCCCCAGCATTTT.

The chain links TRBV14 to TRBJ1-4; TRBD1 aligns across 8 bases. CDR1 and CDR2 (germline): SGHDN, FVKESK. The junction had 12 bases not matched to a gene; V was cut back by 5 bases and J by 10 bases. CDR3 length: 15 amino acids. The chain's CDR3 is CASSNEDRGEVKLFF. CDR3 in DNA: TGTGCCAGCAGCAATGAAGACAGGGGCGAGGTAAAACTGTTTTTT.

The V gene is TRBV2, the J gene TRBJ1-6, with no clear D. The CDR3 runs to 13 residues. The V and J ends lost 6 bases and 6 bases respectively, with 9 bases between them. Germline V gene lookup returns CDR1 SNHLY and CDR2 FYNNEI. CDR3 residues: CASRAGFNSPLHF. The CDR3 coding sequence is TGTGCCAGCAGAGCCGGGTTTAATTCACCCCTCCACTTT.

The count of this clone is one. V is TRBV15 and J is TRBJ1-4, with 8 positions matching TRBD1. CDR1 and CDR2 from the germline V gene are LNHNV and YYDKDF (reference sequence). V shed 7 bases and J 4 bases; nucleotides not matched to a gene: 5. The CDR3 sequence is 14 residues long. CDR3: CATKRTGINEKLFF. The CDR3 nucleotides read TGTGCCACCAAACGGACAGGGATTAATGAAAAACTGTTTTTT.

The rearrangement links TRBV6-4 to TRBJ1-1; D gene unclear. CDR3 length equals 13 residues. Trimming took off 4 bases at V and 3 bases at J, with 9 bases between the two ends. Germline CDR1 MRHNA, CDR2 SNTAGT. CDR3 sequence reads: CASSVQVDTEAFF. The CDR3 DNA follows: TGTGCCAGCAGTGTTCAGGTTGACACTGAAGCTTTCTTT.

V usage is TRBV4-3 and J usage is TRBJ1-2, with unresolved D. V was clipped by 3 bases and J by 1 base, with 6 bases between them. There are 13 residues in the CDR3. The germline CDR1 and CDR2 sequences are LGHNA and YSLEER. The CDR3 loop is CASSHSDNYGYTF. The CDR3 DNA sequence: TGCGCCAGCAGCCACTCAGATAACTATGGCTACACCTTC.

The chain carries TRBV5-1 and TRBJ2-1; TRBD1 matches 8 bases. The CDR3 is made up of 15 amino acids. Germline values: CDR1 SGHRS, CDR2 YFSETQ. Trimming cost V 3 bases and J 10 bases; bases outside gene matches: 12. The CDR3 is CASSSAGPRQGEQFF. CDR3 sequence (DNA): TGCGCCAGCAGCTCAGCTGGGCCCCGACAGGGGGAGCAGTTCTTC.

This clone has only a few counts. The V gene is TRBV13, the J gene TRBJ2-7, with 7 bases that match TRBD1. CDR1 is PRHDT, CDR2 FYEKMQ, per germline (reference sequence). J was trimmed by 0 bases and V by 5 bases; bases with no gene match: 10. This CDR3 has 16 residues. The DNA for the CDR3 is TGTGCCAGCAGCACCTGGACAGGTACTAGCTCCTACGAGCAGTACTTC. Protein product: CASSTWTGTSSYEQYF.

The chain uses TRBV6-5 and TRBJ2-3; D perhaps matches TRBD1 (6 bases). CDR3 length equals 16 residues. Germline lookup yields CDR1 MNHEY and CDR2 SVGAGI. The germline V and J ends were trimmed by 0 bases and 3 bases, with 13 bases remaining between them. The CDR3 DNA sequence: TGTGCCAGCAGTTACTCTGGGGGCCTCGGTACAGATACGCAGTATTTT. Amino acids: CASSYSGGLGTDTQYF.

V is TRBV5-6 and J is TRBJ1-6, with 7 bases matching TRBD1. CDR1 is SGHDT, CDR2 YYEEEE, per germline. With 4 bases clipped from V and 8 bases from J, the junction kept 6 bases outside the gene matches. The CDR3 is made up of 14 amino acids. CDR3 region: CASSPDRDYSPLHF. Here the CDR3 DNA reads TGTGCCAGCAGCCCCGACAGGGACTATTCACCCCTCCACTTT.

DNA of the CDR3: TGTGCCAGCAGACCGTCGGGAACCGGGGAGCTGTTTTTT. Protein product: CASRPSGTGELFF. The V and J genes are TRBV12-3 or TRBV12-4 and TRBJ2-2; D may be TRBD2 (5 bases). V was pared by 6 bases and J by 5 bases, with 10 bases between. The CDR3 runs to 13 residues.

The rearrangement joins TRBV25-1 to TRBJ1-2; 10 bases match TRBD1. V lost 1 base and J lost 8; bases outside the gene matches: 7. The CDR3 sequence is 15 residues long. Germline CDR1 MGHDK, CDR2 SYGVNS. Here the CDR3 reads CASSEFDRGREGYTF. DNA for the CDR3: TGTGCCAGCAGTGAATTTGACAGGGGGCGCGAGGGCTACACCTTC.

This clone was recorded only once. The CDR3 reads CASSYRYSEQFF. In DNA form, the CDR3 reads TGTGCCAGCAGTTACAGGTATAGTGAGCAGTTCTTC. The chain joins TRBV3-1 (or the pseudogene TRBV3-2) to TRBJ2-1; D is perhaps TRBD1 (5 bases). The germline V and J ends were trimmed by 6 bases and 9 bases, with 12 bases remaining between them. This CDR3 comprises 12 residues. CDR1 and CDR2 from the germline V gene are LGHDT and YNNKEL (reference sequence).

The V call is TRBV6-5, the J call TRBJ1-6; no clear D gene. Trimming removed 2 bases at V and 10 bases at J, with 12 bases between. CDR1 MNHEY and CDR2 SVGAGI come from the germline V gene. The CDR3 totals 14 residues. The CDR3 sequence: CASSYGQIKSPLHF. DNA of the CDR3: TGTGCCAGCAGTTACGGGCAGATTAAATCACCCCTCCACTTT.

This clone was recorded only once. V and J are TRBV19 and TRBJ1-5; TRBD1 is a possible D gene (5 bases). The CDR3 loop spans 15 amino acids. Between the trimmed V and J ends, which lost 8 bases and 1 base, there was a span of 15 bases. Looked up from germline, CDR1 is LNHDA and CDR2 is SQIVND (reference sequence). CDR3 sequence (DNA): TGTGCCAGTCAAGACAGTCCTGGCAGCAATCAGCCCCAGCATTTT. This sequence encodes CASQDSPGSNQPQHF.

This clone occurred once. The J gene is TRBJ1-1, the V gene TRBV3-1 (or the pseudogene TRBV3-2), with D possibly being TRBD1 (5 bases). CDR1 LGHDT and CDR2 YNNKEL come from the germline V gene (reference sequence). Trimming left V 1 base short and J 4 bases short, with 10 bases between. This CDR3 is 14 amino acids long. The CDR3 nucleotides read TGTGCCAGCAGCCAAGGTCAGGGAGGCACTGAAGCTTTCTTT. It codes for CASSQGQGGTEAFF.

The rearrangement uses TRBV5-6 and TRBJ1-4; 11 nucleotides match TRBD1. The CDR3 contains 15 residues. After removal of 0 bases from V and 5 bases from J, the junction contained 0 bases not matched to a gene. From germline, CDR1 is SGHDT and CDR2 YYEEEE. The CDR3 loop is CASSLGTGGNEKLFF. The DNA for the CDR3 is TGTGCCAGCAGCTTGGGGACAGGGGGCAATGAAAAACTGTTTTTT.

The gene calls are TRBV4-3 and TRBJ1-5; D unresolved. This CDR3 spans 15 amino acids. V lost 0 bases and J lost 4, with 10 bases in between. CDR1 LGHNA and CDR2 YSLEER come from the germline V gene. In DNA form, the CDR3 reads TGCGCCAGCAGCCAAGATTGGGCAGTAAATCAGCCCCAGCATTTT. It yields the protein CASSQDWAVNQPQHF.

The rearrangement links TRBV10-3 to TRBJ1-1; D is uncertain. Trimming took off 10 bases at V and 4 bases at J, with 16 bases between the two ends. Germline V gene sequence: CDR1 ENHRY, CDR2 SYGVKD. The CDR3 runs 13 residues. The chain's CDR3 is CASLNPRGTEAFF. CDR3 nucleotide sequence: TGTGCCAGCCTAAACCCCCGGGGCACTGAAGCTTTCTTT.

This chain links TRBV19 with TRBJ2-4; D remains unclear. The germline CDR1 and CDR2 sequences are LNHDA and SQIVND (reference sequence). This CDR3 comprises 15 residues. V was cut by 1 base and J by 0 bases, with 7 bases left in between. CDR3: CASSIAPQAKNIQYF. The CDR3 bases are TGTGCCAGTAGTATAGCCCCCCAAGCCAAAAACATTCAGTACTTC. Combining the CDR3 with reference TRBV19 and TRBJ2-4 gives the whole variable domain DGGITQSPKYLFRKEGQNVTLSCEQNLNHDAMYWYRQDPGQGLRLIYYSQIVNDFQKGDIAEGYSVSREKKESFPLTVTSAQKNPTAFYLCASSIAPQAKNIQYFGAGTRLSVL.

The chain is built from TRBV20-1 and TRBJ1-2; D might be TRBD1 (5 bases). Germline V gene sequence: CDR1 DFQATT, CDR2 SNEGSKA (reference sequence). The germline V and J ends were trimmed by 5 bases and 6 bases, with 10 bases remaining between them. The CDR3 is made up of 11 amino acids. CDR3 amino acids: CSAFSGNGYTF. CDR3 in DNA: TGCAGTGCTTTCTCAGGGAATGGCTACACCTTC.